This is a list of T cell receptor beta chains from one sample in a study of CD8+CD57+ T cells in acquired aplastic anemia. MiXCR was run by TCRdb on the reads, yielding one entry per CDR3 protein. The table includes about 180,000 distinct CDR3 sequences, approximately 46% detected once. What was sequenced was sorted CD4+, CD8+, or CD8+CD57+ T cells (not recorded which) from PBMCs. The receptor set was obtained from a human donor in good health. Both conserved end residues are part of each CDR3.

len,v_gene,j_gene,CDR3aa
16,TRBV4-1,TRBJ2-5,CASSQGRQGSQETQYF
15,TRBV2,TRBJ1-3,CASSGLGDSGNTIYF
14,TRBV2,TRBJ1-5,CASSDRDRSQPQHF
13,TRBV30,TRBJ1-1,CAWSATGNTEAFF
12,TRBV11-3,TRBJ1-6,CASSFVDSPLHF
13,TRBV12-3/TRBV12-4,TRBJ1-2,CASSSGTGDGYTF
14,TRBV2,TRBJ2-7,CASRGDRGSHEQYF
14,TRBV11-3,TRBJ1-1,CASTAAGKNTEAFF
17,TRBV12-3/TRBV12-4,TRBJ2-3,CASSHITGAPSTDTQYF
16,TRBV5-4,TRBJ2-1,CASSLADGSSYNEQFF
17,TRBV6-1,TRBJ1-1,CASSSQGGVVQATEAFF
14,TRBV7-9,TRBJ1-6,CASWTGWYASPLHF
13,TRBV7-3,TRBJ2-7,CASVRDGAYEQYF
14,TRBV5-1,TRBJ2-3,CASSPGQPEDTQYF
14,TRBV6-1,TRBJ2-7,CASSLRDASYEQYF
17,TRBV7-2,TRBJ2-3,CASSLSGTVSSTDTQYF
16,TRBV15,TRBJ2-3,CATSRDFRGPTDTQYF
17,TRBV2,TRBJ2-3,CASQSRTGVLGTDTQYF
15,TRBV15,TRBJ2-7,CATSVGRGASYEQYF
15,TRBV25-1,TRBJ2-1,CASSSPGQTYNEQFF
15,TRBV19,TRBJ1-5,CASSIGGTDNQPQHF
14,TRBV20-1,TRBJ1-6,CSARDGRGHSPLHF
12,TRBV5-8,TRBJ2-7,CASSWNRDEQYF
17,TRBV12-3/TRBV12-4,TRBJ1-2,CASSLGNPGDSNYGYTF
14,TRBV24-1,TRBJ2-1,CATSARDHGMFQFF
15,TRBV20-1,TRBJ2-1,CSARADRSAYNEQFF
16,TRBV6-6,TRBJ2-3,CASSYLTRGRSDTQYF
14,TRBV10-3,TRBJ2-7,CATVLEDHYYEQYF
12,TRBV7-2,TRBJ2-7,CASREGFGEQYF
15,TRBV24-1,TRBJ2-3,CATSISGGAADTQYF
16,TRBV10-1,TRBJ1-1,CASSETPNRENTEAFF
14,TRBV15,TRBJ1-1,CATIQGQGNTEAFF
15,TRBV6-1,TRBJ2-1,CASSGGLAVYNEQFF
12,TRBV19,TRBJ1-2,CASSNSLYGYTF
16,TRBV11-2,TRBJ2-3,CASSFPHRGNTDTQYF
14,TRBV30,TRBJ1-5,CAWTAQNSNQPQHF
15,TRBV20-1,TRBJ2-3,CSAPLAGGGTDTQYF
16,TRBV3-1,TRBJ2-3,CASSQVSTGYTDTQYF
13,TRBV24-1,TRBJ2-7,CATSDLPGDEQYF
11,TRBV2,TRBJ2-7,CASSPKYEQYF
13,TRBV7-8,TRBJ1-1,CASTRTANTEAFF
16,TRBV28,TRBJ2-5,CASGSLYDGSKETQYF
14,TRBV18,TRBJ2-2,CASSPRGATGELFF
13,TRBV29-1,TRBJ2-7,CSVVPGISYEQYF
14,TRBV27,TRBJ1-1,CASRPGWGQGEAFF
17,TRBV7-2,TRBJ1-3,CASSLGGGRHSGNTIYF
18,TRBV2,TRBJ2-3,CASSEKGIAVPSTDTQYF
15,TRBV11-1,TRBJ2-1,CASSPGAGGLNEQFF
13,TRBV7-8,TRBJ2-5,CASSSGPQETQYF
18,TRBV10-2,TRBJ2-1,CASTPPTSGGGHYNEQFF
15,TRBV29-1,TRBJ2-1,CSVEAVQGVYNEQFF
12,TRBV12-3/TRBV12-4,TRBJ1-1,CASSLRQYEAFF
15,TRBV7-7,TRBJ2-5,CASSPRDRGRGTQYF
16,TRBV3-1,TRBJ2-4,CASSLSGPLSLNIQYF
18,TRBV7-6,TRBJ2-3,CASSPGLAGGPGTDTQYF
9,TRBV20-1,TRBJ2-5,CSARETQYF